What follows are 8 T cell receptor beta chains derived from one specimen sequenced in a study of blood T cell repertoires in COVID-19. Assay: immunoSEQ multiplex PCR; the TCRdb copy retains only in-frame clones and omits some. The sample contains about 230,000 clones, approximately 90% of which appear only once. What was sequenced was peripheral blood. The receptors here all came from a man over 45 with COVID-19, enrolled during active disease.

This chain joins TRBV27 and TRBJ1-6; 12 nucleotides line up with TRBD1. Unmatched junction bases numbered 8, after V lost 5 bases and J lost 6 bases. CDR1 MNHEY and CDR2 SMNVEV come from the germline V gene (reference sequence). CDR3 length: 17 residues. The CDR3 reads CASSPRGTGGPNSPLHF. CDR3 nucleotides: TGTGCCAGCAGTCCCCGTGGGACAGGGGGCCCTAATTCACCCCTCCACTTT.

V and J are TRBV30 and TRBJ1-6; D remains ambiguous. Germline V gene sequence: CDR1 GTSNPN, CDR2 SVGIG (reference sequence). The CDR3 loop spans 15 amino acids. V dropped 4 bases and J dropped 5 bases, with 15 bases sitting between them. The CDR3 sequence: CAWTQSTGNNSPLHF. The CDR3 bases are TGTGCCTGGACTCAATCAACGGGAAATAATTCACCCCTCCACTTT. The variable domain in full, completed from reference TRBV30 and TRBJ1-6, reads SQTIHQWPATLVQPVGSPLSLECTVEGTSNPNLYWYRQAAGRGLQLLFYSVGIGQISSEVPQNLSASRPQDRQFILSSKKLLLSDSGFYLCAWTQSTGNNSPLHFGNGTRLTVT.

The gene calls are TRBV28 and TRBJ1-1; the D is unclear. The germline CDR1 and CDR2 sequences are MDHEN and SYDVKM. With 5 bases removed from V and 0 bases from J, the gap between germline ends came to 7 bases. The CDR3 has 13 amino acids. This CDR3 reads CASSEGMNTEAFF. In DNA form, the CDR3 reads TGTGCCAGCAGTGAGGGAATGAACACTGAAGCTTTCTTT.

The gene calls are TRBV19 and TRBJ2-5, with D possibly being TRBD2 (6 bases). Trimming shortened V by 8 bases and J by 2 bases, and 9 bases separated the two germline ends. Germline lookup yields CDR1 LNHDA and CDR2 SQIVND (reference sequence). The CDR3 spans 12 residues. CDR3 residues: CASGGIQETQYF. CDR3 DNA sequence: TGTGCCAGTGGGGGGATACAAGAGACCCAGTACTTC.

The gene calls are TRBV7-3 and TRBJ1-1; 9 bases are shared with TRBD1. There are 14 residues in the CDR3. Germline V lookup: CDR1 SGHTA, CDR2 FQGTGA. Unmatched junction bases numbered 5, after V lost 5 bases and J lost 4 bases. CDR3: CASSIDRGTTEAFF. CDR3 bases: TGTGCCAGCAGCATCGACAGGGGGACCACTGAAGCTTTCTTT.

A single count supports this clone. The chain couples TRBV11-2 to TRBJ2-7; 7 positions agree with TRBD2. The CDR3 is 13 residues long. Looked up from germline, CDR1 is SGHAT and CDR2 is FQNNGV. V was clipped by 6 bases and J by 2 bases; unmatched bases: 4. The CDR3, as DNA: TGTGCCAGCAGAGGGACTACACCCTACGAGCAGTACTTC. Amino acid sequence: CASRGTTPYEQYF.

This chain links TRBV7-8 with TRBJ2-1; 7 bases are a match to TRBD1. The V gene's germline CDR1 is SGHVS and CDR2 FQNEAQ. The CDR3 is made up of 16 amino acids. V was pared by 1 base and J by 2 bases, with 5 bases of the junction left unmatched. CDR3 nucleotide sequence: TGTGCCAGCAGCTTAGGAGGGACAGCTGCCTACAATGAGCAGTTCTTC. Its protein product is CASSLGGTAAYNEQFF.

The CDR3 bases are TGCGCCAGCAGCCATCAGGGTCTGGCAGTGCCCTACGAGCAGTACTTC. Its protein product is CASSHQGLAVPYEQYF. The chain has TRBV4-1 and TRBJ2-7; D might be TRBD1 (5 bases). This CDR3 region has 16 residues. CDR1 and CDR2 from the germline V gene are MGHRA and YSYEKL. V was clipped by 3 bases and J by 2 bases, with 17 bases between them.